The T cell receptor (beta chain) under discussion was sequenced for a study of blood T cell repertoires in COVID-19. Some clones are missing from TCRdb's copy, which holds only in-frame ones; the method was immunoSEQ multiplex PCR. Of roughly 200,000 clones in the sample, 70% to 90% were seen once. The V end lost 4 bases, the J end lost 4 bases, and 26 bases lay between the germline ends. Germline V lookup: CDR1 MGHRA, CDR2 YSYEKL. The CDR3 runs 18 residues. The sequenced sample consisted of peripheral blood. The TCR sequence derives from a man aged 18 to 29 with active or convalescent COVID-19. This sequence joins TRBV4-1 and TRBJ2-7, with D perhaps matching TRBD2 (6 bases). The CDR3 sequence is CASSPTSPGDNYNYEQYF. DNA for the CDR3: TGCGCCAGCAGCCCAACCTCTCCGGGAGACAATTATAATTACGAGCAGTACTTC.